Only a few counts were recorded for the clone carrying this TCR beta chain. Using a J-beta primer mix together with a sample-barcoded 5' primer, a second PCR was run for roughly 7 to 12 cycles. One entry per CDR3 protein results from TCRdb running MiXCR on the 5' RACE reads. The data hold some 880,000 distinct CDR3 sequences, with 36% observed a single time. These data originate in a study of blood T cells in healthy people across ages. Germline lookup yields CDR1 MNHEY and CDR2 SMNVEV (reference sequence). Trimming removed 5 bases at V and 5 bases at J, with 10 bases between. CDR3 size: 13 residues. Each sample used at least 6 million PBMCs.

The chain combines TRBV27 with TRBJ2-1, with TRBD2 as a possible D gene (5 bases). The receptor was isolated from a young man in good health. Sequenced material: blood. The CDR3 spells CASSGRVHNEQFF. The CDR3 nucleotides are TGTGCCAGCAGTGGGCGGGTGCACAATGAGCAGTTCTTC.